These 20 T cell receptor beta chains were all obtained from the same sample, sequenced in a study of blood T cells in healthy people across ages. Then a second PCR, running about 7 to 11 cycles, was carried out with a sample-barcoded 5' primer and a J-beta primer mix. Each CDR3 protein gets one entry after TCRdb re-called the 5' RACE reads with MiXCR. Here the sample spans roughly 800,000 distinct CDR3 sequences, 55% to 70% being singletons. The sample consisted of blood. The receptors were gathered from a young man in good health.

This clonotype was picked up a small number of times. This chain joins TRBV5-1 and TRBJ2-1, with TRBD2 matching 9 bases. This CDR3 contains 16 residues. The germline gives CDR1 SGHRS, CDR2 YFSETQ. The J segment lost 5 bases and the V segment lost 0 bases, leaving 6 bases of the junction unmatched. CDR3 sequence (DNA): TGCGCCAGCAGCTTGGTAGCGGGGGTCCTAAACAATGAGCAGTTCTTC. Amino acid sequence: CASSLVAGVLNNEQFF.

The chain uses TRBV7-7 and TRBJ2-1; 10 bases are a match to TRBD1. With the DNA end fitting TRBJ2-7 better, the J assignment may be wrong. This CDR3 has 16 amino acids. Per germline, CDR1 SSHAT and CDR2 FNYEAQ (reference sequence). In DNA, the CDR3 is TGTGCCAGCAGCCTAACGACAGGGGGCTCCTACAATGAGCAGTACTTC. Amino acids: CASSLTTGGSYNEQYF.

DNA of the CDR3: TGCGCCAGCAGCTTCGGCGGGATATACAATGAGCAGTTCTTC. Translation: CASSFGGIYNEQFF. V usage is TRBV5-1 and J usage is TRBJ2-1, with D possibly TRBD2 on 6 matching bases. Trimming cost V 2 bases and J 4 bases, with 10 bases left between them. The CDR3 sequence is 14 residues long. Germline V gives CDR1 SGHRS, CDR2 YFSETQ.

The V gene is TRBV15, the J gene TRBJ1-5; 8 positions agree with TRBD1. From germline, CDR1 is LNHNV and CDR2 YYDKDF (reference sequence). The CDR3 is 14 residues long. Unmatched junction bases numbered 4, after V lost 3 bases and J lost 6 bases. The DNA of the CDR3 is TGTGCCACCAGCAGTGCAGGGGGCCGTCAGCCCCAGCATTTT. Translation: CATSSAGGRQPQHF. The whole variable domain, remainder taken from reference TRBV15 and TRBJ1-5, is DAMVIQNPRYQVTQFGKPVTLSCSQTLNHNVMYWYQQKSSQAPKLLFHYYDKDFNNEADTPDNFQSRRPNTSFCFLDIRSPGLGDTAMYLCATSSAGGRQPQHFGDGTRLSIL.

J is TRBJ1-1 and V is TRBV10-3, with a tentative D call TRBD1 (5 bases). The V end lost 4 bases, the J end lost 7 bases, and 19 bases lay between the germline ends. CDR1 ENHRY and CDR2 SYGVKD come from the germline V gene. There are 15 residues in the CDR3. CDR3 DNA: TGTGCCATCAGTGCCTCAGACAGTCCTCCCCGTGAAGCTTTCTTT. The encoded protein is CAISASDSPPREAFF.

The chain couples TRBV7-2 to TRBJ1-2; D gene uncertain. Germline assignment: CDR1 SGHTA and CDR2 FQGNSA. The length of the CDR3 is 15 residues. V dropped 1 base and J dropped 8 bases, with 17 bases sitting between them. In DNA form, the CDR3 reads TGTGCCAGCAGCTTAGTTTTGGGGTCCGACCGCGGCTACACCTTC. This encodes CASSLVLGSDRGYTF.

The chain links TRBV20-1 to TRBJ1-1, with D perhaps TRBD1 (5 bases). Between the trimmed V and J ends, which lost 2 bases and 2 bases, there was a span of 9 bases. The length of the CDR3 is 13 residues. CDR1 is DFQATT and CDR2 is SNEGSKA in the germline V gene (reference sequence). The CDR3 protein is CSARWGTNTEAFF. Here the CDR3 DNA reads TGCAGTGCTAGATGGGGCACAAACACTGAAGCTTTCTTT.

The gene calls are TRBV6-5 and TRBJ1-2; D not resolved. The CDR3 is 13 amino acids. V was trimmed by 4 bases and J by 3 bases, leaving 9 bases between them. In germline, CDR1 is MNHEY, CDR2 SVGAGI. This CDR3 is CASSWHSDYGYTF. Written as DNA, the CDR3 is TGTGCCAGCAGTTGGCATTCTGACTATGGCTACACCTTC.

The chain has TRBV7-6 and TRBJ1-1; D ambiguous. The germline V gene encodes CDR1 SGHVS and CDR2 FNYEAQ. This CDR3 spans 13 amino acids. Trimming stripped 5 bases from V and 6 bases from J, with 13 bases between. In DNA form, the CDR3 reads TGTGCCAGCAGCCAGTCCCTTAGGGCTGAAGCTTTCTTT. As protein: CASSQSLRAEAFF.

V is TRBV6-6 and J is TRBJ2-5, with unresolved D. The CDR3 contains 14 residues. Trimming stripped 5 bases from V and 1 base from J, with 11 bases between. Per germline, CDR1 MNHNY and CDR2 SVGAGI (reference sequence). The CDR3: CASSHRPFQETQYF. In DNA form, the CDR3 reads TGTGCCAGCAGTCACCGGCCTTTCCAAGAGACCCAGTACTTC.

The sample holds a few counts of this clonotype. V usage is TRBV4-3 and J usage is TRBJ2-4; TRBD2 agrees at 10 bases. The CDR3 runs to 19 residues. V was clipped by 0 bases and J by 3 bases; unmatched bases: 11. CDR1 is LGHNA and CDR2 is YSLEER in the germline V gene. In DNA form, the CDR3 reads TGCGCCAGCAGCCAAGACCTCCCCGGGACTAGCGTTAACAAAAACATTCAGTACTTC. Translated: CASSQDLPGTSVNKNIQYF.

The chain links TRBV19 to TRBJ2-3, with 7 bases aligning to TRBD1. The CDR3 runs to 17 residues. Per germline, CDR1 LNHDA and CDR2 SQIVND (reference sequence). J was trimmed by 2 bases and V by 10 bases; bases with no gene match: 18. The chain's CDR3 is CATAPGTAYSYTDTQYF. DNA for the CDR3: TGTGCCACCGCGCCCGGGACAGCTTATTCATACACAGATACGCAGTATTTT. The full variable domain, completed using reference TRBV19 and TRBJ2-3, is DGGITQSPKYLFRKEGQNVTLSCEQNLNHDAMYWYRQDPGQGLRLIYYSQIVNDFQKGDIAEGYSVSREKKESFPLTVTSAQKNPTAFYLCATAPGTAYSYTDTQYFGPGTRLTVL.

The chain links TRBV12-3 or TRBV12-4 to TRBJ1-2; D gene uncertain. The CDR3 length is 13 residues. The V gene lost 2 bases and the J gene lost 5 bases, with 9 bases spanning the gap. The CDR3 nucleotides are TGTGCCAGCAGTTTAAGGCAGGAGTATGGCTACACCTTC. Its translation: CASSLRQEYGYTF.

The chain is built from TRBV9 and TRBJ2-6; the D gene could be TRBD1 or TRBD2 (5 bases each). Germline values: CDR1 SGDLS, CDR2 YYNGEE. V lost 5 bases and J 2 bases, leaving 5 bases between the germline ends. The CDR3 contains 13 residues. CDR3 nucleotides: TGTGCCAGCAGGGGGGCTGGGGCCAACGTCCTGACTTTC. Translating it yields CASRGAGANVLTF.

This chain joins TRBV7-2 and TRBJ2-5, with D perhaps matching TRBD2 (5 bases). The CDR3 contains 13 residues. V shed 3 bases and J shed 5 bases, with 10 bases lying between them. The germline gives CDR1 SGHTA, CDR2 FQGNSA. CDR3 in DNA: TGTGCCAGCAGCTTTCAGAGGGAGGAGACCCAGTACTTC. Translating gives CASSFQREETQYF.

The chain is built from TRBV7-2 and TRBJ2-5; D is ambiguous. Trimming left V 5 bases short and J 4 bases short, with 11 bases between. CDR3 length: 13 residues. Germline V gene data show CDR1 as SGHTA and CDR2 as FQGNSA. For the CDR3, the DNA is TGTGCCAGCAGCATGAAAGGAGCAGAGACCCAGTACTTC. Amino acid sequence: CASSMKGAETQYF.

The chain is built from TRBV7-2 and TRBJ2-5; D perhaps matches TRBD2 (5 bases). With the DNA end fitting TRBJ2-7 better, the J assignment may be wrong. The CDR3 contains 15 residues. Germline-derived CDR1 and CDR2 are SGHTA and FQGNSA. The CDR3 here is CASSLQDGVSHEQYF. The CDR3 DNA reads as TGTGCCAGCAGCTTACAGGACGGGGTGTCCCACGAGCAGTACTTC.

There are a few counts of this clonotype. This chain links TRBV20-1 with TRBJ2-1, with 7 positions matching TRBD1. The V segment lost 4 bases and the J segment 6 bases; nucleotides outside the gene matches: 12. The CDR3 runs to 15 residues. The V gene's germline CDR1 is DFQATT and CDR2 SNEGSKA (reference sequence). The CDR3 reads CSAKELQGESNEQFF. The CDR3 DNA reads as TGCAGTGCTAAAGAGCTCCAGGGGGAAAGCAATGAGCAGTTCTTC.

The chain uses TRBV12-3 or TRBV12-4 and TRBJ1-2; 9 bases agree with TRBD1. The CDR3 runs 14 residues. V was pared by 6 bases and J by 7 bases, with 9 bases of the junction left unmatched. The CDR3: CASSRDRARSGYTF. For the CDR3, the DNA is TGTGCCAGCAGCCGGGACAGGGCCCGAAGTGGCTACACCTTC.

As to this clonotype: A much larger clone lies one base from this, so it may be a read error. The chain employs TRBV29-1 and TRBJ2-7; D tentatively fits TRBD1 or TRBD2 (5 bases each). The V gene's germline CDR1 is SQVTM and CDR2 ANQGSEA. The CDR3 loop spans 13 amino acids. The CDR3 DNA follows: TGCAGCGTTGTTGTGGGCCCGGTCAGGGAGCGGTACTTC. Translating gives CSVVVGPVRERYF.